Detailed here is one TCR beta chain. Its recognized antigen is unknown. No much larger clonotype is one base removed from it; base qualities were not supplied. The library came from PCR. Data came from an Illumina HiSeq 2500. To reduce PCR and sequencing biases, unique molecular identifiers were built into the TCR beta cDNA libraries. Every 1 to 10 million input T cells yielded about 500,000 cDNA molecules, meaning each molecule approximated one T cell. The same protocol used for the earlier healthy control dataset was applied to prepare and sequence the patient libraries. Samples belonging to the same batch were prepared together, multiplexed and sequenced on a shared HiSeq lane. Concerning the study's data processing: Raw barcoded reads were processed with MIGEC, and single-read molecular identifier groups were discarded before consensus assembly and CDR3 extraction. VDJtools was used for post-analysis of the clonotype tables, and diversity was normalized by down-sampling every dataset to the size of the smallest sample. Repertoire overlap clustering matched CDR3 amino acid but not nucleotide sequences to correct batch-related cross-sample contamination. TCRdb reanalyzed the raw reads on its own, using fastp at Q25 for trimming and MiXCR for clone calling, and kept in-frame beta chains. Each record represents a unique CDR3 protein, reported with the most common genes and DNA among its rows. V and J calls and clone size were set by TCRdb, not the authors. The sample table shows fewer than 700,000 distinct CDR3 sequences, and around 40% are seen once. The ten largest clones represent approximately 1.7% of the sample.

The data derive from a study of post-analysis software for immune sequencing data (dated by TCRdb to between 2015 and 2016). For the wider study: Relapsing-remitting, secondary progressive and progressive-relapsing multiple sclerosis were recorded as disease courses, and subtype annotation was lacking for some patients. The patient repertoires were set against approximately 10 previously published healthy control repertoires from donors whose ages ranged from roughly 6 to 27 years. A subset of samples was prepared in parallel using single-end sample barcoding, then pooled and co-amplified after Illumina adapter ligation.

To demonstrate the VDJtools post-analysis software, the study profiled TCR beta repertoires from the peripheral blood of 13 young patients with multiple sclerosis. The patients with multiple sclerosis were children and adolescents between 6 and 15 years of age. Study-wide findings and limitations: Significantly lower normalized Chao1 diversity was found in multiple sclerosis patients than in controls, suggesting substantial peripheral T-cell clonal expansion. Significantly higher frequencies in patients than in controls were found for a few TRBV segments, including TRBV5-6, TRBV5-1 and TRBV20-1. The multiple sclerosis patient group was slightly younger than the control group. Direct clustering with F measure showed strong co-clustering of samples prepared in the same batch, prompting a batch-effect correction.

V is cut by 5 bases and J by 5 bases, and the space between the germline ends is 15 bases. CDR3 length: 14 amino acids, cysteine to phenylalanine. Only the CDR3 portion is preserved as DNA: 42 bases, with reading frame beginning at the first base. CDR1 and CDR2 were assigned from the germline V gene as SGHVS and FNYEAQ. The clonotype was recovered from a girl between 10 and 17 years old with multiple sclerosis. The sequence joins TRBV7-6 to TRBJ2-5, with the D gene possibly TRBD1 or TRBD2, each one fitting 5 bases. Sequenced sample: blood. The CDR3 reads CASSLTRGEETQYF. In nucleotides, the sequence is TGTGCCAGCAGCCTGACCCGGGGCGAGGAGACCCAGTACTTC.